This T cell receptor (beta chain) was recovered during a study of cytomegalovirus exposure and HLA in healthy donors. Study conclusions and caveats: Per a prior analysis, the majority of TCR beta V segments were productive roughly 87% or roughly 30% of the time.

In the case of this clone: Its antigen is unknown.

Primers included in the PCR were 60 Vbeta and 13 Jbeta primers. Data came from immunoSEQ multiplex PCR; TCRdb stores just in-frame clones and leaves some out. The data hold 95,000 to 150,000 clones, with about 74% observed a single time. This CDR3 spans 15 amino acids. Per germline, CDR1 MDHEN and CDR2 SYDVKM. V lost 6 bases to trimming and J lost 0 bases, with 12 bases between them. This receptor was identified in a man aged 25 to 45 in good health and CMV-seronegative. Sample: PBMCs. The rearrangement joins TRBV28 to TRBJ1-3; no clear D gene. The CDR3 protein is CASRGQEYSGNTIYF. The CDR3 coding sequence is TGTGCCAGCAGGGGCCAGGAATACTCTGGAAACACCATATATTTT.